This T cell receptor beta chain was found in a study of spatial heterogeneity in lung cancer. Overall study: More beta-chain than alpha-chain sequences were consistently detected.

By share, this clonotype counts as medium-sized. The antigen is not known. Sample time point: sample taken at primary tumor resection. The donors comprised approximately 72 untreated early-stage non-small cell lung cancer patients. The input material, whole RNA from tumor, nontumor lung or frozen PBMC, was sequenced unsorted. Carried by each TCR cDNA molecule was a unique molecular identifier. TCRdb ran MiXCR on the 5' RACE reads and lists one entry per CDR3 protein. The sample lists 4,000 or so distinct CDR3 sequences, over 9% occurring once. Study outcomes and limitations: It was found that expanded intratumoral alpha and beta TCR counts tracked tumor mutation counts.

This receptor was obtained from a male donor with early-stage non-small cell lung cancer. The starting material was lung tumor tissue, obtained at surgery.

CDR3 sequence (DNA): TGTGCCAGCAGTTACGTAGCGGGAGGGCAATCGCGATTTGCCAGCACAGATACGCAGTATTTT. Its protein product is CASSYVAGGQSRFASTDTQYF. The chain couples TRBV6-2 or TRBV6-3 to TRBJ2-3; 11 positions match TRBD2. V shed 2 bases and J 0 bases; nucleotides not matched to a gene: 16. The CDR3 covers 21 residues. CDR1 is MNHEY, CDR2 SVGEGT, per germline.